This entry describes one TCR beta chain. What it binds is not known. The CDR3 is made up of 16 amino acids. Trimming removed 2 bases from V and 0 bases from J, with 14 bases in between. Germline V gene data show CDR1 as SNHLY and CDR2 as FYNNEI. This specimen belongs to a study of beta chain features in type 1 diabetes. Study-wide background: Healthy donors resembled patients in age, gender and cell yields. The study, taken as a whole, reports: Moderate yet significant TCRB CDR3 shortening was seen in Type 1 diabetes patients in all four CD4+ subsets.

The entirety of the isolated RNA underwent reverse transcription, so expressed TCRB transcripts were sequenced. About 3.6 million reads on average were seen across naive, central memory and regulatory T cell samples. The data were produced by immunoSEQ multiplex PCR, yet TCRdb's version contains in-frame clones alone and is incomplete. The sample lists some 330,000 clones; 10% to 15% were seen once. The chain couples TRBV2 to TRBJ2-7; possibly TRBD2 for D (5 bases). The source of this sequence is a woman aged 18-29 years with type 1 diabetes. The source material was naive CD4+ T cells from blood. The CDR3 coding sequence is TGTGCCAGCAGTGAATTTGGAGAGAGCGGCTCCTACGAGCAGTACTTC. Translated, it gives CASSEFGESGSYEQYF.